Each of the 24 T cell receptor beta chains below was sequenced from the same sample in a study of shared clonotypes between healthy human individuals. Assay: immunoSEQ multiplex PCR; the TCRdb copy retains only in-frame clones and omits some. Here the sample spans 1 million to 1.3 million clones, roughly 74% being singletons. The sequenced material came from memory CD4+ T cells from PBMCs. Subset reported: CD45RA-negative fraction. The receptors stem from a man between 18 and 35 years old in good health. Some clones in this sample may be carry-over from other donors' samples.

The CDR3 nucleotides read TGTGCCAGCTCACCAATGGGGGCAGGGTCGAACACTGAAGCTTTCTTT. Amino acid sequence: CASSPMGAGSNTEAFF. The chain couples TRBV18 to TRBJ1-1; a possible D gene is TRBD1 (6 bases). The CDR3 totals 16 residues. Trimming left V 2 bases short and J 1 base short, with 14 bases between. The V gene's germline CDR1 is KGHSH and CDR2 LQKENI.

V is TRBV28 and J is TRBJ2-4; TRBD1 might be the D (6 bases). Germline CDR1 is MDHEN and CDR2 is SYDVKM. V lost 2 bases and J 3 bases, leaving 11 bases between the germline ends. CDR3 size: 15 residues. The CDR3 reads CASSLPDSHKNIQYF. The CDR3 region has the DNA TGTGCCAGCAGTTTACCGGACAGCCACAAAAACATTCAGTACTTC.

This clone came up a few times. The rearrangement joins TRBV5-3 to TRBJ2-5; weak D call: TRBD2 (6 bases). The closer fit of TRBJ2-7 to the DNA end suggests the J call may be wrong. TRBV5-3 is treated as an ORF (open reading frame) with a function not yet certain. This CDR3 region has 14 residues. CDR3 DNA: TGTGCCAGAAGCACCCACGGGAGCCGAGACGAGCAGTACTTC. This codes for CARSTHGSRDEQYF.

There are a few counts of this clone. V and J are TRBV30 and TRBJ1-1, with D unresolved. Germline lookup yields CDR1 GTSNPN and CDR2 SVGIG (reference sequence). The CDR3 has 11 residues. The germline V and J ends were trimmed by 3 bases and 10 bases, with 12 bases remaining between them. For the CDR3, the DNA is TGTGCCTGGAGGGGCACCGGGAGAGCTTTCTTT. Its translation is CAWRGTGRAFF.

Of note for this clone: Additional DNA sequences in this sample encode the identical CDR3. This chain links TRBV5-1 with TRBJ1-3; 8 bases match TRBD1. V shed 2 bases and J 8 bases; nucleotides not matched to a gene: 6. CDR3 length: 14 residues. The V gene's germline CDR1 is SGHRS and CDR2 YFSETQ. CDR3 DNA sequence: TGCGCCAGCAGCTTACAGGGGGGGAAAGACACCATATATTTT. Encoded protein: CASSLQGGKDTIYF. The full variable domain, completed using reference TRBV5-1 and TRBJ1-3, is KAGVTQTPRYLIKTRGQQVTLSCSPISGHRSVSWYQQTPGQGLQFLFEYFSETQRNKGNFPGRFSGRQFSNSRSEMNVSTLELGDSALYLCASSLQGGKDTIYFGEGSWLTVV.

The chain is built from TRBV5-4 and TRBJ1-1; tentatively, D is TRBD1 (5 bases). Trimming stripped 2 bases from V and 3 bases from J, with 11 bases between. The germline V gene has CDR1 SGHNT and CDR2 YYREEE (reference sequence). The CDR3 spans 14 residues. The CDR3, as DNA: TGTGCCAGCAGCTTTCCAGGGAGGGACACTGAAGCTTTCTTT. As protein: CASSFPGRDTEAFF.

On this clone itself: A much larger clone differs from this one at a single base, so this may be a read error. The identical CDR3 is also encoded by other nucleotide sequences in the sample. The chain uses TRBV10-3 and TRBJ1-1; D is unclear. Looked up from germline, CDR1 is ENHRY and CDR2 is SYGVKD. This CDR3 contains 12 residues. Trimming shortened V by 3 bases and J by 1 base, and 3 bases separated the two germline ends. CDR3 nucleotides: TGTGCCATCAGTGATGGGAACACTGAAGCTTTCTTT. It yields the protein CAISDGNTEAFF.

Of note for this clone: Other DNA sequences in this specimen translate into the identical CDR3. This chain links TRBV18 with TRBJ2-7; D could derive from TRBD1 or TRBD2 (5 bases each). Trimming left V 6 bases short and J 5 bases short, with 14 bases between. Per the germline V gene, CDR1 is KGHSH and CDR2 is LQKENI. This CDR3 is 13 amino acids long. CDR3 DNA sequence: TGTGCCAGCTCCTCAGTGGGGGTGAACGAGCAGTACTTC. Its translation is CASSSVGVNEQYF.

This chain's CDR3 is CASSWGPSGKGGEQFF. The DNA of the CDR3 is TGCGCCAGCAGCTGGGGCCCTAGCGGGAAAGGTGGTGAGCAGTTCTTC. The rearrangement uses TRBV5-1 and TRBJ2-1; TRBD2 aligns across 9 bases. The CDR3 extends over 16 amino acids. The germline V gene has CDR1 SGHRS and CDR2 YFSETQ. The V gene end was trimmed by 3 bases and the J gene end by 9 bases; junction bases not matched to a gene: 13. The entire variable domain, with the rest obtained from reference TRBV5-1 and TRBJ2-1, is as follows: KAGVTQTPRYLIKTRGQQVTLSCSPISGHRSVSWYQQTPGQGLQFLFEYFSETQRNKGNFPGRFSGRQFSNSRSEMNVSTLELGDSALYLCASSWGPSGKGGEQFFGPGTRLTVL.

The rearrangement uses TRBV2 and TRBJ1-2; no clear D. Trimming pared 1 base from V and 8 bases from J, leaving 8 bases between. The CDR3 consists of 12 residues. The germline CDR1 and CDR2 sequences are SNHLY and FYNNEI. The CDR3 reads CASSEERLGYTF. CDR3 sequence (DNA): TGTGCCAGCAGTGAAGAACGTTTAGGCTACACCTTC.

The CDR3 sequence: CASSAGLAGETQYF. The CDR3 nucleotides read TGTGCCAGCAGCGCGGGACTAGCGGGAGAGACCCAGTACTTC. The J gene is TRBJ2-5, the V gene TRBV5-4; 12 bases map to TRBD2. Germline V CDR1 and CDR2: SGHNT, YYREEE (reference sequence). With 4 bases clipped from V and 4 bases from J, the junction kept 2 bases outside the gene matches. This CDR3 contains 14 residues.

The CDR3 DNA reads TGTGCCAGCAGCACCTTGACTAGCGGGAGGGCCAATGAGCAGTTCTTC. Translating it yields CASSTLTSGRANEQFF. This chain uses TRBV7-9 with TRBJ2-1; 14 nucleotides agree with TRBD2. This CDR3 spans 16 amino acids. Trimming removed 5 bases from V and 6 bases from J; junction bases left unmatched: 6. Per germline, CDR1 SEHNR and CDR2 FQNEAQ (reference sequence).

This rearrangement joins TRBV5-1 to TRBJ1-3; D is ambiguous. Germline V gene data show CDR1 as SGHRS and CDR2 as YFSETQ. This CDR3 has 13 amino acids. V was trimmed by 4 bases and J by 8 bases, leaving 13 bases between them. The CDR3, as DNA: TGCGCCAGCAGCCGTTTCCAGTGGGACACCATATATTTT. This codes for CASSRFQWDTIYF.

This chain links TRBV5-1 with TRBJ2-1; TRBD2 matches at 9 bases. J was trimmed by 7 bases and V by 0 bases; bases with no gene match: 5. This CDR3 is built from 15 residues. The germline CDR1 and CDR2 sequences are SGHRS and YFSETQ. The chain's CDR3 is CASSLAEAGGNEQFF. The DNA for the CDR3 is TGCGCCAGCAGCTTGGCCGAAGCGGGAGGTAATGAGCAGTTCTTC.

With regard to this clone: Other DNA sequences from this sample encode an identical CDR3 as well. CDR3 in amino acids: CASSPPSSETQYF. CDR3 sequence (DNA): TGTGCCAGCTCACCACCATCGTCTGAGACCCAGTACTTC. The rearrangement links TRBV18 to TRBJ2-5, with no clear D. The CDR3 contains 13 residues. Between the trimmed V and J ends, which lost 0 bases and 5 bases, there was a span of 7 bases. CDR1 is KGHSH, CDR2 LQKENI, per germline.

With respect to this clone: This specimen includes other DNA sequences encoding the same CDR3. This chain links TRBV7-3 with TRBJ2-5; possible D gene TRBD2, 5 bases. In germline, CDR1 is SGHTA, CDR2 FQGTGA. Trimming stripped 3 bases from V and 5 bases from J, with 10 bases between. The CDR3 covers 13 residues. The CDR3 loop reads CASSFGSRETQYF. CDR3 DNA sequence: TGTGCCAGCAGCTTTGGGAGCCGGGAGACCCAGTACTTC.

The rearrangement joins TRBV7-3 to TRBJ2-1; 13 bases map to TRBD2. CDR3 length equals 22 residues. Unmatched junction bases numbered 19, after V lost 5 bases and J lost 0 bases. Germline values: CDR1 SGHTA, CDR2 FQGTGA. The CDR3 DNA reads TGTGCCAGCAGCCCCGGACGGAGGACTAGCGGGAGTTCGCCTAGCTCCTACAATGAGCAGTTCTTC. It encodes CASSPGRRTSGSSPSSYNEQFF.

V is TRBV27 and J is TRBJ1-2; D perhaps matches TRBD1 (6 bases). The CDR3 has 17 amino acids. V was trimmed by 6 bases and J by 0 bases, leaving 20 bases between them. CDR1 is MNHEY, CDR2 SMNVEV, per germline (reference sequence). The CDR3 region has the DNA TGTGCCAGCAGCACCCGAGTGGGGGCAGTAGCTAACTATGGCTACACCTTC. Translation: CASSTRVGAVANYGYTF.

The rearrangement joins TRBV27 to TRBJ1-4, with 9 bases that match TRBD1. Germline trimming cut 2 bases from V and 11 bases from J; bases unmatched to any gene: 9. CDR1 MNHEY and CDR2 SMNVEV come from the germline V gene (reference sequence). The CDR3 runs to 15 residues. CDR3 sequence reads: CASSLNRDRVGKLFF. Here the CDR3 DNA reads TGTGCCAGCAGTTTAAACCGGGACAGGGTGGGGAAACTGTTTTTT.

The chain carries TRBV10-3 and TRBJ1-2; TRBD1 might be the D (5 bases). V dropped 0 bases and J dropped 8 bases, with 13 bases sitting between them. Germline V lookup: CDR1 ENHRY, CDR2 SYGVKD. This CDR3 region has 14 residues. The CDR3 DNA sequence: TGTGCCATCAGTGAGTCGAATCAGGGCTGGGGCTACACCTTC. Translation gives CAISESNQGWGYTF.

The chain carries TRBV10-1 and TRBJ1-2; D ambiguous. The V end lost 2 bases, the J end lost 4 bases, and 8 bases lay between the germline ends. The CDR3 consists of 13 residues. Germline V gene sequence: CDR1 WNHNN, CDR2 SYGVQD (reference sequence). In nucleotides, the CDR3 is TGCGCCAGCAGTGAGAGTGTAGGCTATGGCTACACCTTC. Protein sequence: CASSESVGYGYTF.

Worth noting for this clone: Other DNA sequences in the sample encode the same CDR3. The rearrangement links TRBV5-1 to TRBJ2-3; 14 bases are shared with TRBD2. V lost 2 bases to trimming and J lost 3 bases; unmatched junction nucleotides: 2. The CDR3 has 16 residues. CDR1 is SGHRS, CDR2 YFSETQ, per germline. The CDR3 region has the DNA TGCGCCAGCAGCTTAGGGACTAGCGGGAGAACAGATACGCAGTATTTT. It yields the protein CASSLGTSGRTDTQYF.

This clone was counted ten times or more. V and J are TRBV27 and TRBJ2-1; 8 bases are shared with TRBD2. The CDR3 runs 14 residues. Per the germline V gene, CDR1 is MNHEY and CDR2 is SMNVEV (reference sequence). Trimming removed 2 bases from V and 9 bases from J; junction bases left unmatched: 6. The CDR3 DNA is TGTGCCAGCAGTTTACGACTAGCGTCTAGTGAGCAGTTCTTC. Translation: CASSLRLASSEQFF.

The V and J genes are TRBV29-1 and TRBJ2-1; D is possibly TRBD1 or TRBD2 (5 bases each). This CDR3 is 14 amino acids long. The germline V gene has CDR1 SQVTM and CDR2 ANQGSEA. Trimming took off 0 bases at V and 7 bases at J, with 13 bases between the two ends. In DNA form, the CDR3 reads TGCAGCGTTGAAGACCGATTAGAGGGGAATGAGCAGTTCTTC. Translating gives CSVEDRLEGNEQFF.